This T cell receptor (beta chain) was sequenced for a study of shared clonotypes between healthy human individuals. Study as a whole: Donors, aged 18 to 49, were a couple of women and three men.

The data were produced by immunoSEQ multiplex PCR, yet TCRdb's version contains in-frame clones alone and is incomplete. The sample consists of around 2.1 million clones, more than 85% of them appearing once. V lost 8 bases and J 2 bases, leaving 14 bases between the germline ends. The germline V gene encodes CDR1 PRHDT and CDR2 FYEKMQ (reference sequence). CDR3 length equals 14 residues. In the naive CD8 group, cells lacked CD45RO and were positively selected for CCR7, so terminally differentiated effector memory CD45RA+ cells were left out. This chain uses TRBV13 with TRBJ2-3; D may be TRBD1 or TRBD2 (6 bases each). Sequenced material: naive CD8+ T cells from PBMCs. The TCR comes from a man aged 18-30 years in good health. Some clones in this sample may be carry-over from other donors' samples. Here the CDR3 reads CASRGRWATDTQYF. The CDR3 DNA sequence: TGTGCCAGCCGGGGGCGGTGGGCCACAGATACGCAGTATTTT. Full variable domain (rest looked up from reference TRBV13 and TRBJ2-3): AAGVIQSPRHLIKEKRETATLKCYPIPRHDTVYWYQQGPGQDPQFLISFYEKMQSDKGSIPDRFSAQQFSDYHSELNMSSLELGDSALYFCASRGRWATDTQYFGPGTRLTVL.